These 26 T cell receptor beta chains originate from one sample sequenced in a study of a mutant IDH1 vaccine in newly diagnosed glioma. The sample's time point: week 47, end of study. Vaccination comprised doses that each held 300 ug of mutant IDH1 20-mer peptide, plus topical imiquimod. Produced via immunoSEQ multiplex PCR; TCRdb's table is partial and in-frame only. The repertoire holds over 45,000 clones, with about 80% as singletons. These receptors have no known antigen. Sequences were derived from PBMCs, sampled from a glioma patient whose treatment included an IDH1 peptide vaccine. Every receptor here comes from a man aged 45-65 years with glioma.

The rearrangement uses TRBV4-1 and TRBJ2-2; 8 bases agree with TRBD2. Germline values: CDR1 MGHRA, CDR2 YSYEKL. Losses at the gene ends were 6 bases for V and 5 bases for J; bases not matched to a gene: 8. The CDR3 totals 15 residues. Here the CDR3 DNA reads TGCGCCAGCAGTCTTACTAGCGGCGAGACCGGGGAGCTGTTTTTT. Translating it yields CASSLTSGETGELFF.

V is TRBV5-1 and J is TRBJ1-1; D remains ambiguous. CDR1 SGHRS and CDR2 YFSETQ come from the germline V gene. The V gene lost 3 bases and the J gene lost 0 bases, with 12 bases spanning the gap. The CDR3 sequence is 15 residues long. As DNA, the CDR3 is TGCGCCAGCAGCTCGGATCGGTTTATGAACACTGAAGCTTTCTTT. It encodes CASSSDRFMNTEAFF. The full variable domain, with the rest looked up from reference TRBV5-1 and TRBJ1-1, is KAGVTQTPRYLIKTRGQQVTLSCSPISGHRSVSWYQQTPGQGLQFLFEYFSETQRNKGNFPGRFSGRQFSNSRSEMNVSTLELGDSALYLCASSSDRFMNTEAFFGQGTRLTVV.

This chain connects TRBV9 to TRBJ1-3; D may be TRBD1 (5 bases). This CDR3 contains 15 residues. The germline V gene has CDR1 SGDLS and CDR2 YYNGEE. The ends were cut back, 0 bases at V and 2 bases at J, with 9 bases in the middle. The DNA for the CDR3 is TGTGCCAGCAGCGTAGTGGGGGTGCCTGGAAACACCATATATTTT. Translated, it gives CASSVVGVPGNTIYF.

A word on this clone: The junction shows a germline mismatch at one end, possibly a read error. V and J are TRBV6-1 and TRBJ2-7, with 11 bases fitting TRBD1. This CDR3 contains 15 residues. Germline V gives CDR1 MNHNS, CDR2 SASEGT. Here the CDR3 reads CASREADRGLYEQYF. In DNA, the CDR3 is TGTGCCAGCAGGGAAGCGGACAGGGGGCTCTACGAGCAGTACTTC.

The CDR3 loop reads CASSQDRDTQYF. The CDR3 nucleotides are TGTGCCAGCAGCCAAGACAGGGATACGCAGTATTTT. The chain is built from TRBV4-2 and TRBJ2-3; D is undetermined. The V end was cut by 0 bases, the J end by 6 bases, with 4 bases between. The CDR3 loop spans 12 amino acids. CDR1 LGHNA and CDR2 YNFKEQ come from the germline V gene.

V and J are TRBV20-1 and TRBJ2-1; D gene uncertain. CDR3 length: 11 amino acids. Germline loops: CDR1 DFQATT, CDR2 SNEGSKA (reference sequence). With 6 bases removed from V and 8 bases from J, the gap between germline ends came to 11 bases. The CDR3 DNA sequence: TGCAGTGCAGGACCCCGAGATGAGCAGTTCTTC. This encodes CSAGPRDEQFF.

This clone was observed a handful of times. The chain joins TRBV9 to TRBJ1-2; D perhaps matches TRBD1 (6 bases). The CDR3 extends over 13 amino acids. V was shortened by 2 bases and J by 8 bases, with 13 bases between the two germline ends. Germline V gives CDR1 SGDLS, CDR2 YYNGEE. CDR3 sequence reads: CASSVRPGEGYTF. The DNA for the CDR3 is TGTGCCAGCAGCGTTCGGCCAGGGGAAGGCTACACCTTC.

This clone appeared once. The chain is built from TRBV27 and TRBJ1-3; no clear D gene. V gave up 0 bases and J gave up 9 bases, with 12 bases separating them. Germline CDR1 MNHEY, CDR2 SMNVEV (reference sequence). There are 14 residues in the CDR3. As DNA, the CDR3 is TGTGCCAGCAGTTTATCGGTAGTATCTGGCACCATATATTTT. It codes for CASSLSVVSGTIYF.

The genes are TRBV15 and TRBJ2-2, with 8 bases that match TRBD1. Trimming took 0 bases from V and 6 from J; bases not matched to a gene: 3. CDR1 LNHNV and CDR2 YYDKDF come from the germline V gene (reference sequence). This CDR3 region has 15 residues. CDR3 sequence: CATSREDRAAGELFF. The CDR3 bases are TGTGCCACCAGCAGAGAGGACAGGGCGGCCGGGGAGCTGTTTTTT.

The chain has TRBV27 and TRBJ1-1; no reliable D call. This CDR3 has 15 residues. Trimming removed 0 bases from V and 5 bases from J, with 13 bases in between. In germline, CDR1 is MNHEY, CDR2 SMNVEV (reference sequence). CDR3 sequence reads: CASSLSTVLSTEAFF. The CDR3 DNA is TGTGCCAGCAGTTTATCCACAGTGTTGAGTACTGAAGCTTTCTTT.

The chain joins TRBV6-4 to TRBJ1-2; tentatively, D is TRBD1 (5 bases). V lost 4 bases and J 4 bases, leaving 13 bases between the germline ends. CDR1 MRHNA and CDR2 SNTAGT come from the germline V gene. This CDR3 is 14 amino acids long. CDR3 in amino acids: CASSATGGIYGYTF. DNA for the CDR3: TGTGCCAGCAGTGCAACGGGGGGTATCTATGGCTACACCTTC.

The rearrangement joins TRBV19 to TRBJ1-2; D is unclear. There are 17 residues in the CDR3. V lost 8 bases and J 3 bases, leaving 25 bases between the germline ends. Germline V CDR1 and CDR2: LNHDA, SQIVND (reference sequence). The CDR3 is CASWPGPTTRSYYGYTF. The CDR3 DNA follows: TGTGCCAGTTGGCCCGGCCCTACAACTCGATCGTACTATGGCTACACCTTC.

This chain uses TRBV18 with TRBJ2-2; maybe TRBD1 (6 bases). Germline V CDR1 and CDR2: KGHSH, LQKENI. The CDR3 has 16 amino acids. The V end lost 2 bases, the J end lost 1 base, and 11 bases lay between the germline ends. CDR3 sequence: CASSPMGAKNTGELFF. CDR3 DNA: TGTGCCAGCTCACCAATGGGGGCGAAGAACACCGGGGAGCTGTTTTTT.

V gene TRBV6-6 combines with J gene TRBJ2-1, with 7 bases that match TRBD2. The CDR3 contains 13 residues. Trimming removed 5 bases from V and 3 bases from J; junction bases left unmatched: 1. Per the germline V gene, CDR1 is MNHNY and CDR2 is SVGAGI (reference sequence). As DNA, the CDR3 is TGTGCCAGCAGTCCGGGGGGCTACAATGAGCAGTTCTTC. Translating it yields CASSPGGYNEQFF.

The chain couples TRBV2 to TRBJ2-1; the D is unclear. Germline V gene data show CDR1 as SNHLY and CDR2 as FYNNEI. Trimming removed 6 bases from V and 5 bases from J, with 11 bases in between. The CDR3 is made up of 13 amino acids. The CDR3 DNA is TGTGCCAGCAGAGTAGGGCTTAACAATGAGCAGTTCTTC. It yields the protein CASRVGLNNEQFF.

To note about this clone: Relative to the germline gene, one junction end is altered; a read error may explain this. The V gene is TRBV7-9, the J gene TRBJ2-1; 12 bases map to TRBD2. Germline CDR1 is SEHNR and CDR2 is FQNEAQ (reference sequence). CDR3 length equals 15 residues. The CDR3 sequence: CASSLAGGIVNEQFF. The CDR3 nucleotides are TGTGCCAGCAGCCTAGCGGGGGGGATTGTGAATGAGCAGTTCTTC.

This clone is a singleton in its sample. The chain uses TRBV5-1 and TRBJ2-5; D is ambiguous. The germline CDR1 and CDR2 sequences are SGHRS and YFSETQ. V gave up 3 bases and J gave up 2 bases, with 8 bases separating them. CDR3 length equals 13 residues. Here the CDR3 reads CASSSDPQETQYF. CDR3 in DNA: TGCGCCAGCAGCTCGGACCCTCAAGAGACCCAGTACTTC.

This CDR3 is CASSTGGESKQFF. The DNA of the CDR3 is TGTGCCAGCAGCACGGGCGGGGAATCGAAGCAGTTCTTC. V usage is TRBV7-8 and J usage is TRBJ2-1, with a tentative D call TRBD2 (6 bases). Germline lookup yields CDR1 SGHVS and CDR2 FQNEAQ. The CDR3 sequence is 13 residues long. The ends were cut back, 5 bases at V and 11 bases at J, with 16 bases in the middle.

The V gene is TRBV30, the J gene TRBJ2-7; D is unclear. Trimming pared 1 base from V and 1 base from J, leaving 8 bases between. The CDR3 is made up of 13 amino acids. From germline, CDR1 is GTSNPN and CDR2 SVGIG (reference sequence). The CDR3 reads CAWSGRSSYEQYF. The CDR3 region has the DNA TGTGCCTGGAGTGGACGGTCATCCTACGAGCAGTACTTC.

The chain is built from TRBV4-1 and TRBJ1-1; possible D gene TRBD1, 5 bases. CDR1 MGHRA and CDR2 YSYEKL come from the germline V gene. The V gene lost 8 bases and the J gene lost 5 bases, with 9 bases spanning the gap. The CDR3 runs 11 residues. The CDR3 here is CASDGGTEAFF. The CDR3 region has the DNA TGCGCCAGCGACGGGGGGACTGAAGCTTTCTTT.

V usage is TRBV19 and J usage is TRBJ2-6; D may be TRBD1 (5 bases). This CDR3 is built from 15 residues. From germline, CDR1 is LNHDA and CDR2 SQIVND (reference sequence). V was shortened by 4 bases and J by 1 base, with 8 bases between the two germline ends. The CDR3 DNA reads as TGTGCCAGTAGTAATCAGGGTTCTGGGGCCAACGTCCTGACTTTC. It specifies CASSNQGSGANVLTF.

The chain employs TRBV7-9 and TRBJ2-2; maybe TRBD1 (6 bases). The V gene's germline CDR1 is SEHNR and CDR2 FQNEAQ (reference sequence). V was pared by 5 bases and J by 7 bases, with 23 bases between. There are 17 residues in the CDR3. The CDR3 bases are TGTGCCAGCAGCGCCTCGGCCGACAGGCGTACGGACGGGGAGCTGTTTTTT. Protein sequence: CASSASADRRTDGELFF.

This clone was counted a single time. V gene TRBV6-1 combines with J gene TRBJ2-3; a weak D match, TRBD2 (6 bases). V lost 0 bases and J lost 6, with 19 bases in between. The CDR3 has 17 residues. The V gene's germline CDR1 is MNHNS and CDR2 SASEGT. CDR3 residues: CASSEARGWSGDDTQYF. The CDR3 nucleotides are TGTGCCAGCAGTGAAGCGCGGGGCTGGTCGGGGGATGATACGCAGTATTTT.

This clone was recorded a few times. This chain joins TRBV7-9 and TRBJ1-1; possibly TRBD1 for D (5 bases). V lost 4 bases and J lost 4, with 19 bases in between. The CDR3 has 16 residues. Germline CDR1 is SEHNR and CDR2 is FQNEAQ (reference sequence). The CDR3 spells CASSSIRGRAGTEAFF. In nucleotides, the CDR3 is TGTGCCAGCAGCTCTATTAGGGGCAGGGCGGGCACTGAAGCTTTCTTT.

V and J are TRBV4-1 and TRBJ1-2; a weak D match, TRBD1 (5 bases). This CDR3 contains 16 residues. Per germline, CDR1 MGHRA and CDR2 YSYEKL. V was shortened by 1 base and J by 1 base, with 13 bases between the two germline ends. CDR3 coding DNA: TGCGCCAGCAGCCAAGGTCAGGGCTTATTTAACTATGGCTACACCTTC. Amino acid sequence: CASSQGQGLFNYGYTF.

The rearrangement links TRBV4-2 to TRBJ1-1; 8 bases are a match to TRBD1. The CDR3 is made up of 14 amino acids. CDR1 and CDR2 from the germline V gene are LGHNA and YNFKEQ. Unmatched junction bases numbered 3, after V lost 4 bases and J lost 2 bases. For the CDR3, the DNA is TGTGCCAGCAGCCTCCAGGGGGCTAACACTGAAGCTTTCTTT. Protein product: CASSLQGANTEAFF.